Here is one T cell receptor beta chain with its context. The sample is drawn from a study of T cell changes during pregnancy in multiple sclerosis. Germline V gives CDR1 LGHNA, CDR2 YSLEER. This CDR3 has 16 residues. The ends lost 11 bases at V and 5 bases at J; junction bases unmatched: 19. Assay used: immunoSEQ multiplex PCR; TCRdb lists only in-frame clones, some missing. Altogether 60,000 to 75,000 clones are present, approximately 91% being singletons, with the ten largest covering more than 1.2%. The sequencing here drew on peripheral blood, taken in the third trimester of pregnancy. The TCR originated in a female donor with multiple sclerosis, enrolled in a pregnancy study. The chain combines TRBV4-3 with TRBJ2-5, with 8 bases fitting TRBD1. CDR3 amino acids: CALRSGRGPRRETQYF. As DNA, the CDR3 is TGCGCCCTCAGATCAGGCAGGGGGCCTCGTCGGGAGACCCAGTACTTC.